This is a list of T cell receptor beta chains from one sample in a study of blood T cell repertoires in COVID-19. Profiling relied on immunoSEQ multiplex PCR, and the TCRdb table lists in-frame clones only, not all of them. The profile shows 140,000 to 150,000 clones, approximately 87% of them singletons. The sequencing input was peripheral blood. The receptors here all came from a woman aged 45-60 years with active or convalescent COVID-19. The CDR3 runs from the conserved cysteine through the conserved F or W. D genes are given only for firm matches. Size tells how often a clone was seen (once, few, many) or the class of an expanded clone, and some rows leave it out.

abundance: .; v_gene: TRBV7-2; j_gene: TRBJ2-3; len: 19; d_gene: .; CDR3aa: CASSSRRYVWGPSTDTQYF; CDR3nt: TGTGCCAGCAGCTCCCGGAGATATGTGTGGGGCCCTAGCACAGATACGCAGTATTTT
abundance: .; v_gene: TRBV7-2; j_gene: TRBJ2-1; len: 14; d_gene: TRBD2; CDR3aa: CASSLAPSGGEQFF; CDR3nt: TGTGCCAGCAGCTTAGCGCCGTCGGGGGGTGAGCAGTTCTTC
abundance: .; v_gene: TRBV30; j_gene: TRBJ1-1; len: 14; d_gene: .; CDR3aa: CAWSPSPMNTEAFF; CDR3nt: TGTGCCTGGAGTCCTAGTCCCATGAACACTGAAGCTTTCTTT
abundance: .; v_gene: TRBV7-9; j_gene: TRBJ2-7; len: 14; d_gene: .; CDR3aa: CASSLGYAGYEQYF; CDR3nt: TGTGCCAGCAGCTTAGGATATGCAGGCTACGAGCAGTACTTC
abundance: once; v_gene: TRBV21-1; j_gene: TRBJ2-7; len: 18; d_gene: .; CDR3aa: CASSNDSTGDSSLREQYF; CDR3nt: TGTGCCAGCAGCAACGATTCGACGGGGGATTCCTCCTTACGCGAGCAGTACTTC
abundance: .; v_gene: TRBV27; j_gene: TRBJ2-3; len: 17; d_gene: TRBD2; CDR3aa: CASSLGGWGGPTDTQYF; CDR3nt: TGTGCCAGCAGTTTAGGCGGCTGGGGGGGACCCACAGATACGCAGTATTTT
abundance: .; v_gene: TRBV5-5; j_gene: TRBJ1-6; len: 17; d_gene: .; CDR3aa: CASSLAVGPQYNSPLHF; CDR3nt: TGTGCCAGCAGCTTGGCGGTGGGGCCCCAATATAATTCACCCCTCCACTTT
abundance: .; v_gene: TRBV13; j_gene: TRBJ1-1; len: 16; d_gene: TRBD1; CDR3aa: CASSSPEKTGGTEAFF; CDR3nt: TGTGCCAGCAGCTCCCCGGAAAAGACAGGGGGCACTGAAGCTTTCTTT
abundance: .; v_gene: TRBV30; j_gene: TRBJ2-3; len: 13; d_gene: TRBD2; CDR3aa: CAGTSGGGDTQYF; CDR3nt: TGTGCCGGGACTAGCGGGGGAGGAGATACGCAGTATTTT
abundance: .; v_gene: TRBV5-5; j_gene: TRBJ1-5; len: 13; d_gene: .; CDR3aa: CASSYYSNQPQHF; CDR3nt: TGTGCCAGCAGCTACTATAGCAATCAGCCCCAGCATTTT
abundance: .; v_gene: TRBV28; j_gene: TRBJ2-3; len: 14; d_gene: TRBD2; CDR3aa: CASSGLAGTDTQYF; CDR3nt: TGTGCCAGCAGCGGACTAGCGGGGACAGATACGCAGTATTTT
abundance: .; v_gene: TRBV4-3; j_gene: TRBJ2-3; len: 14; d_gene: .; CDR3aa: CASSQDLRADTQYF; CDR3nt: TGCGCCAGCAGCCAAGACCTGAGGGCAGATACGCAGTATTTT
abundance: .; v_gene: TRBV9; j_gene: TRBJ2-3; len: 17; d_gene: TRBD2; CDR3aa: CASAERDARVGTDTQYF; CDR3nt: TGTGCCTCCGCAGAGCGGGACGCCCGCGTGGGGACAGATACGCAGTATTTT
abundance: .; v_gene: TRBV30; j_gene: TRBJ2-7; len: 17; d_gene: TRBD1; CDR3aa: CAWRNPFPRQGQDEQYF; CDR3nt: TGTGCCTGGAGGAATCCCTTCCCTAGACAGGGGCAGGACGAGCAGTACTTC
abundance: .; v_gene: TRBV15; j_gene: TRBJ1-1; len: 12; d_gene: .; CDR3aa: CATSRDLGEAFF; CDR3nt: TGTGCCACCAGCAGAGACCTCGGGGAAGCTTTCTTT
abundance: .; v_gene: TRBV28; j_gene: TRBJ1-5; len: 14; d_gene: .; CDR3aa: CASSLSSGYQPQHF; CDR3nt: TGTGCCAGCAGTCTCTCGTCGGGGTATCAGCCCCAGCATTTT
abundance: few; v_gene: TRBV7-9; j_gene: TRBJ2-1; len: 11; d_gene: TRBD1; CDR3aa: CAGDRGNEQFF; CDR3nt: TGTGCCGGAGACAGGGGGAATGAGCAGTTCTTC
abundance: .; v_gene: TRBV28; j_gene: TRBJ2-4; len: 21; d_gene: .; CDR3aa: CASSLVPPDNRIPSAKNIQYF; CDR3nt: TGTGCCAGCAGTTTAGTTCCGCCCGACAATAGAATACCGTCCGCCAAAAACATTCAGTACTTC
abundance: .; v_gene: TRBV18; j_gene: TRBJ1-5; len: 16; d_gene: .; CDR3aa: CASSPPSLAGNQPQHF; CDR3nt: TGTGCCAGCTCTCCTCCCAGTCTAGCGGGCAATCAGCCCCAGCATTTT
abundance: .; v_gene: TRBV11-3; j_gene: TRBJ1-6; len: 17; d_gene: TRBD1; CDR3aa: CASSALDRGQYNSPLHF; CDR3nt: TGTGCCAGCAGCGCCTTGGACAGGGGCCAATATAATTCACCCCTCCACTTT
abundance: .; v_gene: TRBV5-1; j_gene: TRBJ2-5; len: 13; d_gene: TRBD1; CDR3aa: CASSSYRGETQYF; CDR3nt: TGCGCCAGCAGCTCTTACAGGGGAGAGACCCAGTACTTC
abundance: .; v_gene: TRBV7-9; j_gene: TRBJ1-2; len: 15; d_gene: TRBD1; CDR3aa: CASSLARQGGEGYTF; CDR3nt: TGTGCCAGCAGCTTAGCGCGACAGGGGGGAGAAGGCTACACCTTC